The present entry profiles one T cell receptor (beta chain) with its context. No antigen is known for it. Germline trimming cut 1 base from V and 7 bases from J; bases unmatched to any gene: 16. From germline, CDR1 is SGHAT and CDR2 FQDESV (reference sequence). CDR3 size: 18 residues. This sample is drawn from a study of identical twins. General observations from the study: Conclusions leaned on cross-sectional statistical analysis and did not track the same donors over time. The models gave estimates that fell short of the out-of-frame TCR alpha sharing seen in monozygotic twins.

Unique molecular identifiers were present on the cDNA, and a universal primer site came from template switching. TCRdb re-called the 5' RACE reads through MiXCR, storing one row per CDR3 protein. Of some 250,000 distinct CDR3 sequences in the sample, about 13% are singletons; the top ten hold roughly 4%. The data were also submitted as part of a second study, on yellow fever vaccine responses in identical twins. That report adds: Twins' vaccine T cell response reportedly seemed partly convergent, partly personalized.

This receptor was taken from a woman between 18 and 29 years old in good health. Sequencing was done on a sample of memory (CD45RO+) T cells sorted from blood. The rearrangement uses TRBV11-1 and TRBJ1-1; 9 bases match TRBD1. The CDR3 bases are TGTGCCAGCAGCTTAGGCTTTTCTAAAACAGGGGGCAGCCGTGAAGCTTTCTTT. Translating gives CASSLGFSKTGGSREAFF. The whole variable domain, filled in from reference TRBV11-1 and TRBJ1-1, reads EAEVAQSPRYKITEKSQAVAFWCDPISGHATLYWYRQILGQGPELLVQFQDESVVDDSQLPKDRFSAERLKGVDSTLKIQPAELGDSAMYLCASSLGFSKTGGSREAFFGQGTRLTVV.